Sequencing of this T cell receptor (beta chain) was carried out in a study of T cells in Graves' hyperthyroidism and ophthalmopathy. The PBMCs studied were ones that came from about 10 ml fresh peripheral blood. Study observations and caveats: The majority of expanded thyroid clonotypes above 0.001 also appeared in blood.

TCR beta CDR3 region amplification was performed from RNA transcripts. Primed by the HTBI set, a first-round RT-PCR was run on the TCR CDR3. TCRdb re-called the multiplex PCR reads with MiXCR, one entry per CDR3 protein. The sample lists 300,000 to 450,000 distinct CDR3 sequences, around 15% occurring once. Trimming pared 1 base from V and 11 bases from J, leaving 12 bases between. The CDR3 runs 13 residues. The V gene's germline CDR1 is MGHRA and CDR2 YSYEKL. Regarding this clonotype: What it binds is unknown.

The rearrangement joins TRBV4-1 to TRBJ1-5; D is ambiguous. Material for sequencing was blood. This receptor was taken from a woman aged 25 to 39 with Graves' ophthalmopathy. In DNA, the CDR3 is TGCGCCAGCAGCCAAGTGGTCTTTGGGGCCCAGCATTTT. Its translation is CASSQVVFGAQHF.